This section outlines one T cell receptor (beta chain) sequence together with its context. These data belong to a study of CD8 T cells in Susac syndrome. The germline V gene encodes CDR1 MNHEY and CDR2 SVGAGI. The germline V and J ends were trimmed by 8 bases and 6 bases, with 20 bases remaining between them. The CDR3 sequence is 15 residues long. RNA was extracted with the RNeasy kit, and a quantity of roughly 0.5 to 1 ug was reverse transcribed using random hexamers. From the immunoSEQ multiplex PCR reads, TCRdb called clonotypes with MiXCR, one entry per CDR3 protein. The table records 150,000 to 200,000 distinct CDR3 sequences, more than 90% of them present only once.

The V gene is TRBV6-5, the J gene TRBJ2-1; tentatively, D is TRBD2 (5 bases). This TCR derives from a human donor in good health. Sample: CD4+ T cells from PBMCs. The CDR3 DNA reads as TGTGCCAGCTTCCCTTTCGGCGAGGGCCCCAATGAGCAGTTCTTC. This translates into CASFPFGEGPNEQFF.